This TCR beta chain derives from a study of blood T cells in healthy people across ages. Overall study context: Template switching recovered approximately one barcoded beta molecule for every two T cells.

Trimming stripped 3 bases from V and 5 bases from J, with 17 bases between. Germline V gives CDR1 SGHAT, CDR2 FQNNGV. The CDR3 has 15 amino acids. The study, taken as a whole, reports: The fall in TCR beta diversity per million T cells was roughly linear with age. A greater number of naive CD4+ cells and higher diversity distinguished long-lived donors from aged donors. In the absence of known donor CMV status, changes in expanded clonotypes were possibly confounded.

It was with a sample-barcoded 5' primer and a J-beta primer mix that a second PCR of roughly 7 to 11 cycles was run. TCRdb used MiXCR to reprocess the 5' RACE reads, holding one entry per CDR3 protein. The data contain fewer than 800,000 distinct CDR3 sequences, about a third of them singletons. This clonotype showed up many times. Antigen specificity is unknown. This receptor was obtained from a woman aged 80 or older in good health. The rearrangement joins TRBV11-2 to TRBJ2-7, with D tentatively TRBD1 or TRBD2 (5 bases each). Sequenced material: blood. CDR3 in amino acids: CASSFEFGGAHEQYF. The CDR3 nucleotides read TGTGCCAGCAGCTTCGAATTTGGGGGAGCCCACGAGCAGTACTTC. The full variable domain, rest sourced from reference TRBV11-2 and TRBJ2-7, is EAGVAQSPRYKIIEKRQSVAFWCNPISGHATLYWYQQILGQGPKLLIQFQNNGVVDDSQLPKDRFSAERLKGVDSTLKIQPAKLEDSAVYLCASSFEFGGAHEQYFGPGTRLTVT.